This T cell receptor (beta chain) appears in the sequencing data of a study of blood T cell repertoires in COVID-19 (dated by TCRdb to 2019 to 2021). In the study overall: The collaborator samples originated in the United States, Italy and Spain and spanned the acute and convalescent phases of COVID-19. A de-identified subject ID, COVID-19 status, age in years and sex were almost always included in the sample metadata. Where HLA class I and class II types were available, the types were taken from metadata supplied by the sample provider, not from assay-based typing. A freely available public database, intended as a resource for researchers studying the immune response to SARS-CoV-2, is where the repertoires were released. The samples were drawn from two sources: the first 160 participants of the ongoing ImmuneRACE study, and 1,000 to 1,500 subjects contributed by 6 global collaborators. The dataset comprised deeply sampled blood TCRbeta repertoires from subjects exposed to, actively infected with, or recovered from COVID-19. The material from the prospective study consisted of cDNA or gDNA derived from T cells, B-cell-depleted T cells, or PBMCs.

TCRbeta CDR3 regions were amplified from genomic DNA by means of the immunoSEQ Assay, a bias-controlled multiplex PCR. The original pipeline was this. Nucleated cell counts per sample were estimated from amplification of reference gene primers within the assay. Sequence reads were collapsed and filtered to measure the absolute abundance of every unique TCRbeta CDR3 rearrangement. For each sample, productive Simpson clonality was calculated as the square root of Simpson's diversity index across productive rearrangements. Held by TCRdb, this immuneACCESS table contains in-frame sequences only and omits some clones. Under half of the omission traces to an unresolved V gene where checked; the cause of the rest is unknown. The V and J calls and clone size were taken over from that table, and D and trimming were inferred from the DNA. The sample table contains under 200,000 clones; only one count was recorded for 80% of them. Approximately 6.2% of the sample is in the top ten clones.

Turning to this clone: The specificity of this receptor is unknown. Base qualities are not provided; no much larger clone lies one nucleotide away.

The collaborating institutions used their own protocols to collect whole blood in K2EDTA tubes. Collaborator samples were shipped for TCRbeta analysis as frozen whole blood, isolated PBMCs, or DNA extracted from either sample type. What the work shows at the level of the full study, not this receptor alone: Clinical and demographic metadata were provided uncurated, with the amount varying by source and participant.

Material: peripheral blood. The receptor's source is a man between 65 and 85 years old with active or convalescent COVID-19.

The base sequence is TGTGCCAGCAGCTTAGGTCGAACTGTCAATCAGCCCCAGCATTTT. Translated, this gives CASSLGRTVNQPQHF. The receptor chain draws on TRBV7-8 and TRBJ1-5; too little of a D gene remains to name it. The CDR3 has 15 amino acids, counting the end cysteine and phenylalanine. Only the CDR3 DNA is retained, 45 bases long and in frame from the first base. From a lookup of the germline V gene, CDR1 and CDR2 are SGHVS and FQNEAQ. Relative to germline, V is 1 base shorter and J is 3 bases shorter, with 10 bases between their ends.